Below are 22 T cell receptor beta chains sequenced from a single sample in a study of blood T cell repertoires in COVID-19. TCRdb's copy holds only in-frame clones and misses some; the assay was immunoSEQ multiplex PCR. The data show 200,000 or so clones, with about 88% seen just once and 2.6% held by the top ten. The sequencing sample was made of PBMCs or T cells enriched from blood (not recorded which). Receptor source: a woman aged 25-40 years who had recovered from COVID-19.

The V call is TRBV9, the J call TRBJ1-3; TRBD1 might be the D (6 bases). The CDR3 covers 16 residues. Germline assignment: CDR1 SGDLS and CDR2 YYNGEE. Trimming cost V 4 bases and J 7 bases, with 21 bases left between them. CDR3 coding DNA: TGTGCCAGCAGCAGCGACAGGACACAAAGACGGAACACCATATATTTT. Translating gives CASSSDRTQRRNTIYF.

V is TRBV5-6 and J is TRBJ2-7; 7 bases agree with TRBD1. CDR1 SGHDT and CDR2 YYEEEE come from the germline V gene. The CDR3 consists of 13 residues. J was trimmed by 6 bases and V by 4 bases; bases with no gene match: 7. In DNA form, the CDR3 reads TGTGCCAGCAGCCTCGGACAGGCTTTCGAGCAGTACTTC. Encoded protein: CASSLGQAFEQYF. Filled out from reference TRBV5-6 and TRBJ2-7, the complete variable domain reads DAGVTQSPTHLIKTRGQQVTLRCSPKSGHDTVSWYQQALGQGPQFIFQYYEEEERQRGNFPDRFSGHQFPNYSSELNVNALLLGDSALYLCASSLGQAFEQYFGPGTRLTVT.

V is TRBV12-3 or TRBV12-4 and J is TRBJ1-1; unclear D gene. CDR3 size: 13 residues. V lost 3 bases to trimming and J lost 3 bases, with 8 bases between them. The CDR3 DNA is TGTGCCAGCAGTTTTTCCGGGGACACTGAAGCTTTCTTT. This codes for CASSFSGDTEAFF.

This clone was seen a single time. The V gene is TRBV7-2, the J gene TRBJ1-2; D is perhaps TRBD1 (6 bases). The V gene lost 1 base and the J gene lost 8 bases, with 11 bases spanning the gap. The germline V gene encodes CDR1 SGHTA and CDR2 FQGNSA. The CDR3 sequence is 13 residues long. CDR3 amino acids: CASSLVPQGGYTF. For the CDR3, the DNA is TGTGCCAGCAGCTTAGTTCCCCAGGGGGGCTACACCTTC.

The gene calls are TRBV7-2 and TRBJ1-5; 7 nucleotides agree with TRBD1. The CDR3 loop spans 14 amino acids. The J segment lost 2 bases and the V segment lost 5 bases, leaving 3 bases of the junction unmatched. Germline-derived CDR1 and CDR2 are SGHTA and FQGNSA. The DNA of the CDR3 is TGTGCCAGCAGCCCCGACAGGGGCAATCAGCCCCAGCATTTT. It specifies CASSPDRGNQPQHF.

This clone has only one observation. The rearrangement uses TRBV5-1 and TRBJ2-4; possibly TRBD1 for D (5 bases). The CDR3 is made up of 13 amino acids. Germline V CDR1 and CDR2: SGHRS, YFSETQ. With 3 bases removed from V and 5 bases from J, the gap between germline ends came to 9 bases. The CDR3 DNA reads as TGCGCCAGCAGCTACCTACAGGAAAACATTCAGTACTTC. Residues: CASSYLQENIQYF.

The rearrangement uses TRBV3-1 (or the pseudogene TRBV3-2) and TRBJ2-7, with 7 nucleotides matching TRBD1. Germline V CDR1 and CDR2: LGHDT, YNNKEL (reference sequence). This CDR3 has 17 amino acids. Trimming at V came to 1 base and at J to 2 bases, leaving 11 bases not matched to a gene. As DNA, the CDR3 is TGTGCCAGCAGCCAAGTGCCTTGGGACAGCCCAACCTACGAGCAGTACTTC. Encoded protein: CASSQVPWDSPTYEQYF.

The chain is built from TRBV6-1 and TRBJ1-5; 9 bases fit TRBD1. The CDR3 spans 17 residues. V shed 1 base and J 11 bases; nucleotides not matched to a gene: 15. Germline values: CDR1 MNHNS, CDR2 SASEGT. The CDR3 loop is CASSEEGGWYRGLAQHF. In DNA form, the CDR3 reads TGTGCCAGCAGTGAAGAAGGGGGCTGGTACAGGGGGCTAGCCCAGCATTTT.

The chain has TRBV6-2 or TRBV6-3 and TRBJ1-1; no clear D gene. V was clipped by 5 bases and J by 0 bases, with 10 bases between them. The CDR3 is 14 residues long. Germline values: CDR1 MNHEY, CDR2 SVGEGT. CDR3 in DNA: TGTGCCAGCAGTCGATTTACAGTGAACACTGAAGCTTTCTTT. Protein: CASSRFTVNTEAFF.

The chain is built from TRBV5-4 and TRBJ1-2; TRBD1 is a possible D gene (5 bases). The germline V and J ends were trimmed by 0 bases and 8 bases, with 17 bases remaining between them. CDR3 length equals 15 residues. Germline V gene data show CDR1 as SGHNT and CDR2 as YYREEE (reference sequence). This chain's CDR3 is CASSLERGSSEGYTF. CDR3 nucleotide sequence: TGTGCCAGCAGCTTGGAACGGGGGTCAAGCGAAGGCTACACCTTC. The entire variable domain, with the rest obtained from reference TRBV5-4 and TRBJ1-2, is as follows: ETGVTQSPTHLIKTRGQQVTLRCSSQSGHNTVSWYQQALGQGPQFIFQYYREEENGRGNFPPRFSGLQFPNYSSELNVNALELDDSALYLCASSLERGSSEGYTFGSGTRLTVV.

CDR3 nucleotide sequence: TGTGCCAGCAGCGAGATGGGACAGGGGTCCGGGGAGCTGTTTTTT. This codes for CASSEMGQGSGELFF. This chain links TRBV5-8 with TRBJ2-2; 10 bases are shared with TRBD1. Trimming cost V 4 bases and J 6 bases; bases outside gene matches: 6. This CDR3 contains 15 residues. Germline V lookup: CDR1 SGHTS, CDR2 YDEGEE.

The chain employs TRBV12-3 or TRBV12-4 and TRBJ2-7, with a weak D call TRBD2 (6 bases). The CDR3 runs to 11 residues. Between the trimmed V and J ends, which lost 5 bases and 5 bases, there was a span of 7 bases. The CDR3 protein is CASSGGDEQYF. DNA for the CDR3: TGTGCCAGCAGTGGAGGGGACGAGCAGTACTTC.

This clone was counted once. The same CDR3 also results from other DNA sequences found in this sample. The chain joins TRBV5-1 to TRBJ1-3; no definite D call. The CDR3 spans 15 residues. The germline V gene encodes CDR1 SGHRS and CDR2 YFSETQ. Trimming took off 4 bases at V and 0 bases at J, with 11 bases between the two ends. The CDR3 coding sequence is TGCGCCAGCAGCCTAGATGGTTCCTCTGGAAACACCATATATTTT. This translates into CASSLDGSSGNTIYF.

V is TRBV18 and J is TRBJ2-5; D is undetermined. The CDR3 is 13 amino acids. V gave up 2 bases and J gave up 1 base, with 5 bases separating them. Germline values: CDR1 KGHSH, CDR2 LQKENI. CDR3 sequence: CASSPDSQETQYF. CDR3 DNA sequence: TGTGCCAGCTCACCAGACTCCCAAGAGACCCAGTACTTC.

J is TRBJ1-5 and V is TRBV6-5; no clear D gene. CDR3 length: 13 residues. The germline V gene has CDR1 MNHEY and CDR2 SVGAGI. Trimming left V 3 bases short and J 9 bases short, with 12 bases between. The CDR3 loop is CASSYTGSAPQHF. The CDR3 coding sequence is TGTGCCAGCAGTTATACCGGGAGCGCGCCCCAGCATTTT.

The genes are TRBV5-4 and TRBJ2-1, with 10 bases fitting TRBD1. The germline gives CDR1 SGHNT, CDR2 YYREEE (reference sequence). CDR3 length: 13 residues. Trimming cost V 7 bases and J 5 bases; bases outside gene matches: 3. The CDR3 DNA is TGTGCCAGCGGGACAGGGGACGACAATGAGCAGTTCTTC. Its translation is CASGTGDDNEQFF.

This clone has only one observation. J is TRBJ1-1 and V is TRBV4-3; TRBD1 might be the D (5 bases). Germline CDR1 and CDR2: LGHNA and YSLEER. Trimming shortened V by 0 bases and J by 1 base, and 15 bases separated the two germline ends. The CDR3 has 17 residues. CDR3 residues: CASSQDRGGRRNTEAFF. CDR3 coding DNA: TGCGCCAGCAGCCAAGACCGGGGGGGACGGCGGAACACTGAAGCTTTCTTT.

The chain has TRBV12-5 and TRBJ1-1; 8 bases are shared with TRBD1. Germline V CDR1 and CDR2: LGHNT, FRNRAP. The V segment lost 6 bases and the J segment 0 bases; nucleotides outside the gene matches: 6. This CDR3 is built from 15 residues. CDR3 DNA: TGTGCTAGTGGACCGGACAGGGCGATGAACACTGAAGCTTTCTTT. This codes for CASGPDRAMNTEAFF.

The chain joins TRBV7-2 to TRBJ1-1, with 7 bases fitting TRBD1. The length of the CDR3 is 13 residues. The ends lost 6 bases at V and 13 bases at J; junction bases unmatched: 14. From germline, CDR1 is SGHTA and CDR2 FQGNSA. CDR3 protein: CASSNRLTGYVFF. CDR3 DNA sequence: TGTGCCAGCAGTAATCGACTGACAGGGTATGTTTTCTTT.

The V gene is TRBV10-2, the J gene TRBJ1-1; no clear D gene. Trimming removed 6 bases at V and 1 base at J, with 9 bases between. The germline V gene encodes CDR1 WSHSY and CDR2 SAAADI. The CDR3 covers 13 residues. In DNA, the CDR3 is TGCGCCAGCAGCCTTACACCGAACACTGAAGCTTTCTTT. Translation gives CASSLTPNTEAFF.

The chain links TRBV5-6 to TRBJ2-3; 10 bases align to TRBD1. Germline V gene data show CDR1 as SGHDT and CDR2 as YYEEEE. There are 15 residues in the CDR3. The V and J ends lost 3 bases and 2 bases, in that order; junction bases with no gene match: 3. Written as DNA, the CDR3 is TGTGCCAGCAGCTCGGACAGGGGGGTCACAGATACGCAGTATTTT. Its translation is CASSSDRGVTDTQYF. Together with reference TRBV5-6 and TRBJ2-3, the CDR3 gives the full variable domain: DAGVTQSPTHLIKTRGQQVTLRCSPKSGHDTVSWYQQALGQGPQFIFQYYEEEERQRGNFPDRFSGHQFPNYSSELNVNALLLGDSALYLCASSSDRGVTDTQYFGPGTRLTVL.

The chain employs TRBV5-5 and TRBJ1-1; D call uncertain. The CDR3 runs to 13 residues. V was cut by 0 bases and J by 0 bases, with 3 bases left in between. Germline CDR1 and CDR2: SGHKS and YYEKEE (reference sequence). CDR3 in DNA: TGTGCCAGCAGCTTGGCCGTGAACACTGAAGCTTTCTTT. Amino acid sequence: CASSLAVNTEAFF.